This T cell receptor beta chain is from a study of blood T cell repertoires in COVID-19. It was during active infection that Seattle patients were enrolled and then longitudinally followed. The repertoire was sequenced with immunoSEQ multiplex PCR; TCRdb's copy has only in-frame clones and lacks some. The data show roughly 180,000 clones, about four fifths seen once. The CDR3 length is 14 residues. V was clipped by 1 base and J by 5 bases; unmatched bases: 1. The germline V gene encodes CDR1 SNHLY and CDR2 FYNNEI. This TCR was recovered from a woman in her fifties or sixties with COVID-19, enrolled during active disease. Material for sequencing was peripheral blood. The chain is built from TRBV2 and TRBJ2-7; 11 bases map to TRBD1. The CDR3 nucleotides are TGTGCCAGCAGTGAAGGGACAGGGGGCGACGAGCAGTACTTC. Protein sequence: CASSEGTGGDEQYF.